The clone carrying this T cell receptor beta chain has just a few counts. The antigen is undetermined. The 5'RACE method, run with constant-segment primers, produced TCR alpha and TCR beta cDNA libraries (carrying sample barcodes and UMIs). Each CDR3 protein is one row after TCRdb ran MiXCR on the 5' RACE reads. This repertoire shows roughly 250,000 distinct CDR3 sequences, 16% found once; its top ten account for roughly a fifth. This entry belongs to a study of T-cell memory formation after mild COVID-19. About the study: For the most part, TCR clusters were specific to one donor. Study results and caveats: Later expanders leaned CD4+, whereas clones that contracted between day 15 and 85 were balanced CD4/CD8. CD4+ contracting clones lay mainly in CM and EM, CD8+ ones in EMRA.

V lost 0 bases to trimming and J lost 4 bases, with 10 bases between them. The CDR3 runs 15 residues. The origin of this receptor is a young man who had mild COVID-19 (a few samples of this study predate the infection). Cell type and time point are not known. The material sequenced was PBMCs or a T cell subset sorted from them (not recorded which). This rearrangement joins TRBV12-3 or TRBV12-4 to TRBJ1-5, with D maybe TRBD1 (6 bases). In nucleotides, the CDR3 is TGTGCCAGCAGTTTAGCGCCGGACAGAAATCAGCCCCAGCATTTT. Its translation: CASSLAPDRNQPQHF.